This TCR beta chain came from a study of beta chain features in type 1 diabetes. Whole-study findings and limits: Amplification by PCR could prefer shorter templates, with the same effect in patients and controls. Type 1 diabetes patients had VDJ junctions that carried fewer insertions and more deletions.

This clone was observed a few times. Antigen unknown. The CDR3 is made up of 18 amino acids. The ends lost 0 bases at V and 2 bases at J; junction bases unmatched: 12. Per the germline V gene, CDR1 is LNHNV and CDR2 is YYDKDF (reference sequence). Every bit of the isolated RNA underwent reverse transcription, so sequencing read expressed TCRB transcripts. Assay: immunoSEQ multiplex PCR; the TCRdb copy retains only in-frame clones and omits some. The sample holds under 500,000 clones, about 32% seen once. This TCR came from a man aged 18 to 29 in good health. The rearrangement links TRBV15 to TRBJ2-7, with TRBD2 identical over 8 bases. Material: naive CD4+ T cells from blood. This chain's CDR3 is CATSRDLPNSGIPYEQYF. CDR3 sequence (DNA): TGTGCCACCAGCAGAGATCTTCCGAATAGCGGGATCCCCTACGAGCAGTACTTC.